A selection of T cell receptor beta chains follows, all from one sample in a study of blood T cell repertoires in COVID-19. Repertoires were generated with immunoSEQ multiplex PCR, while TCRdb's copy carries only in-frame clones and drops some. The repertoire holds more than 250,000 clones, with around 83% as singletons. Input material: peripheral blood. The source is a woman aged 50 to 60 with acute or convalescent COVID-19. CDR3s include the opening cysteine and the closing phenylalanine or tryptophan.

cdr3_aa: CASSDSSGGETQYF; v_call: TRBV6-4
cdr3_aa: CASSQLYSGGGTDTQYF; v_call: TRBV4-3
cdr3_aa: CASSANRDRVEKLFF; v_call: TRBV5-1
cdr3_aa: CASSLSSEAEAFF; v_call: TRBV12-3/TRBV12-4
cdr3_aa: CAWRPTGYTEAFF; v_call: TRBV30
cdr3_aa: CASSPDTGGYGSPLHF; v_call: TRBV5-1
cdr3_aa: CASSSTGFQETQYF; v_call: TRBV7-2
cdr3_aa: CASTQYATNEKLFF; v_call: TRBV4-1
cdr3_aa: CASSPRQSNQPQHF; v_call: TRBV7-2
cdr3_aa: CASKRDRYEKLFF; v_call: TRBV2
cdr3_aa: CASSEEGGQPLGANVLTF; v_call: TRBV2
cdr3_aa: CASSPEGQGRTEAFF; v_call: TRBV5-1
cdr3_aa: CASSLAPGWGNTIYF; v_call: TRBV7-2
cdr3_aa: CASSPLGESGTGELFF; v_call: TRBV6-2/TRBV6-3
cdr3_aa: CASSSVGTEAFF; v_call: TRBV12-3/TRBV12-4
cdr3_aa: CSVDRLAGGENEQYF; v_call: TRBV29-1
cdr3_aa: CSVRGLAINEQFF; v_call: TRBV29-1
cdr3_aa: CASSPPKGGGQPQHF; v_call: TRBV18
cdr3_aa: CASSSGGLAGAYEQYF; v_call: TRBV5-4
cdr3_aa: CASSSSLTGGYGYTF; v_call: TRBV19
cdr3_aa: CASSLRGPGWTEAFF; v_call: TRBV28
cdr3_aa: CATWTALYNSPLHF; v_call: TRBV6-5
cdr3_aa: CASSSGGQGASDTQYF; v_call: TRBV18
cdr3_aa: CASSYTGDGYTF; v_call: TRBV6-2/TRBV6-3
cdr3_aa: CATSRVFGGRNTEAFF; v_call: TRBV15
cdr3_aa: CASSLGGVRETDTQYF; v_call: TRBV7-2
cdr3_aa: CASSEQTGPGQPQHF; v_call: TRBV7-2
cdr3_aa: CASSPTRRELFF; v_call: TRBV2
cdr3_aa: CAWSPRGGLADTQYF; v_call: TRBV30
cdr3_aa: CASSTGQSWGEQFF; v_call: TRBV19
cdr3_aa: CATSDLNRGGYTF; v_call: TRBV24-1
cdr3_aa: CASAPRDLGEQYF; v_call: TRBV18
cdr3_aa: CATSDPGAGQGGELFF; v_call: TRBV24-1
cdr3_aa: CASSPGQGVRNTIYF; v_call: TRBV14
cdr3_aa: CASSQVFEDNEQFF; v_call: TRBV4-1
cdr3_aa: CASSLTSGGAGETQYF; v_call: TRBV11-3
cdr3_aa: CASSIAGISGNTIYF; v_call: TRBV19
cdr3_aa: CASSLDPSGSAYEQYF; v_call: TRBV5-6
cdr3_aa: CASSEGTGMGEKLFF; v_call: TRBV10-1
cdr3_aa: CASGDRGGALSEAFF; v_call: TRBV6-5
cdr3_aa: CASSLRQGAGELFF; v_call: TRBV5-6
cdr3_aa: CAWNRGTEAFF; v_call: TRBV30
cdr3_aa: CASSLNSVKGRGGELFF; v_call: TRBV7-9
cdr3_aa: CASKGQGYTEAFF; v_call: TRBV2
cdr3_aa: CASSKSSGGAVGTQYF; v_call: TRBV5-4
cdr3_aa: CSVTVSSNEAFF; v_call: TRBV29-1
cdr3_aa: CASSLLGGAGELFF; v_call: TRBV7-7
cdr3_aa: CASSLAGVYEQYF; v_call: TRBV5-1
cdr3_aa: CASSYGGEAFF; v_call: TRBV19
cdr3_aa: CSAMWAHF; v_call: TRBV20-1
cdr3_aa: CASSPTGAEGYEQYF; v_call: TRBV5-6
cdr3_aa: CASSPSGTSGYNEQFF; v_call: TRBV5-4
cdr3_aa: CASSSKQGPYEQYF; v_call: TRBV5-1
cdr3_aa: CASSLTGGLSQETQYF; v_call: TRBV11-2
cdr3_aa: CASTMTGAEQYF; v_call: TRBV7-9
cdr3_aa: CATSRDTPQRGYTF; v_call: TRBV15
cdr3_aa: CASSMTSGGEETQYF; v_call: TRBV19
cdr3_aa: CASSPPGQGFGYTF; v_call: TRBV19
cdr3_aa: CASSFGWNEQFF; v_call: TRBV7-2
cdr3_aa: CASSLVGTDSNQPQHF; v_call: TRBV7-2